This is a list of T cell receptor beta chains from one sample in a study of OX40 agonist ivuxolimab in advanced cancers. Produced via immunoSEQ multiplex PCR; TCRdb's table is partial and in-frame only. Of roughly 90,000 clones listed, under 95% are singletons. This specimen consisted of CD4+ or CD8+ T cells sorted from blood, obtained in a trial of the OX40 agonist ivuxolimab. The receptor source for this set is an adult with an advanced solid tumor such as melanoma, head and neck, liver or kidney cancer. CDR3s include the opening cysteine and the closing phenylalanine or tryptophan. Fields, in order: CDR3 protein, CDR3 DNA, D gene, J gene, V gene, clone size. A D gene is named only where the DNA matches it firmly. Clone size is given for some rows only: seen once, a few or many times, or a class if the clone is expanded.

CDR3: CASSHEPDREYEQYF
DNA: TGCGCCAGCAGCCACGAACCGGACAGGGAGTACGAGCAGTACTTC
D: TRBD1
J: TRBJ2-7
V: TRBV4-1
size: once

CDR3: CASSAPGHSQETQYF
DNA: TGTGCCAGCAGCGCACCGGGACACTCACAAGAGACCCAGTACTTC
D: NA
J: TRBJ2-5
V: TRBV7-9
size: NA

CDR3: CASSLKQGLTYEQYF
DNA: TGTGCCAGCAGCTTGAAACAGGGATTAACCTACGAGCAGTACTTC
D: NA
J: TRBJ2-7
V: TRBV5-6
size: NA

CDR3: CASSLGGLDNYGYTF
DNA: TGTGCCAGCAGCTTGGGGGGGCTTGATAACTATGGCTACACCTTC
D: NA
J: TRBJ1-2
V: TRBV7-9
size: few

CDR3: CASSSFQGGKETQYF
DNA: TGTGCCAGCAGTTCATTTCAGGGTGGCAAAGAGACCCAGTACTTC
D: NA
J: TRBJ2-5
V: TRBV27
size: NA

CDR3: CASGTGYDGYTF
DNA: TGTGCCAGCGGGACAGGGTATGATGGCTACACCTTC
D: TRBD1
J: TRBJ1-2
V: TRBV27
size: few

CDR3: CASSKDAPDTQYF
DNA: TGTGCCAGCAGCAAGGACGCCCCAGATACGCAGTATTTT
D: NA
J: TRBJ2-3
V: TRBV27
size: NA

CDR3: CASSLVGRLFSTDTQYF
DNA: TGTGCCAGCAGCTTAGTAGGGAGGCTCTTTAGCACAGATACGCAGTATTTT
D: NA
J: TRBJ2-3
V: TRBV11-2
size: NA

CDR3: CASSYGLASYEQYF
DNA: TGTGCCAGCAGTTACGGCCTAGCCTCCTACGAGCAGTACTTC
D: NA
J: TRBJ2-7
V: TRBV6-6
size: NA

CDR3: CASNDGGGTEAFF
DNA: TGTGCCAGCAACGACGGGGGGGGCACTGAAGCTTTCTTT
D: NA
J: TRBJ1-1
V: TRBV5-4
size: once

CDR3: CASSLPQGGHETQYF
DNA: TGCGCCAGCAGCCTCCCCCAGGGGGGGCATGAGACCCAGTACTTC
D: NA
J: TRBJ2-5
V: TRBV4-1
size: NA

CDR3: CATSRQNTEAFF
DNA: TGTGCCACCAGTCGGCAGAACACTGAAGCTTTCTTT
D: NA
J: TRBJ1-1
V: TRBV15
size: NA

CDR3: CASSLSGGRGTEAFF
DNA: TGCGCCAGCAGCTTGTCTGGGGGAAGGGGCACTGAAGCTTTCTTT
D: NA
J: TRBJ1-1
V: TRBV5-1
size: NA

CDR3: CASSSLAGVHNEQFF
DNA: TGTGCCAGCAGTTCACTAGCGGGAGTGCACAATGAGCAGTTCTTC
D: TRBD2
J: TRBJ2-1
V: TRBV2
size: NA

CDR3: CASSLGMNTEAFF
DNA: TGCGCCAGCAGCTTGGGGATGAACACTGAAGCTTTCTTT
D: NA
J: TRBJ1-1
V: TRBV5-1
size: once

CDR3: CASSLSPGLDNEQFF
DNA: TGTGCCAGCAGTTTATCCCCCGGCCTGGACAATGAGCAGTTCTTC
D: NA
J: TRBJ2-1
V: TRBV27
size: NA

CDR3: CASSAAASSGNTIYF
DNA: TGTGCCAGCAGTGCGGCGGCAAGCTCTGGAAACACCATATATTTT
D: NA
J: TRBJ1-3
V: TRBV2
size: NA

CDR3: CSVETASGGIGELFF
DNA: TGCAGCGTTGAGACGGCTAGCGGGGGGATCGGGGAGCTGTTTTTT
D: TRBD2
J: TRBJ2-2
V: TRBV29-1
size: once

CDR3: CASSDWLAGAFNEQFF
DNA: TGCGCCAGCAGTGACTGGCTAGCGGGGGCCTTCAATGAGCAGTTCTTC
D: TRBD2
J: TRBJ2-1
V: TRBV10-1
size: NA

CDR3: CASTKTPSSGGVGSPLHF
DNA: TGCGCCAGCACCAAAACCCCCTCCTCGGGGGGCGTAGGTTCACCCCTCCACTTT
D: NA
J: TRBJ1-6
V: TRBV23-1
size: NA

CDR3: CASSYTGTIYEQYF
DNA: TGTGCCAGCAGCTACACAGGGACGATCTACGAGCAGTACTTC
D: NA
J: TRBJ2-7
V: TRBV7-9
size: NA

CDR3: CATSSRVNYGYTF
DNA: TGTGCCACCAGCAGCAGGGTCAACTATGGCTACACCTTC
D: NA
J: TRBJ1-2
V: TRBV15
size: NA

CDR3: CASSPLSDDSYGYTF
DNA: TGCGCCAGCAGCCCCCTCAGCGACGACTCCTATGGCTACACCTTC
D: NA
J: TRBJ1-2
V: TRBV4-1
size: NA

CDR3: CASSPRFRTSGPGTDTQYF
DNA: TGTGCCAGCAGCCCAAGGTTTCGGACTAGCGGGCCAGGCACAGATACGCAGTATTTT
D: TRBD2
J: TRBJ2-3
V: TRBV2
size: NA

CDR3: CASSIGTGFDEQYF
DNA: TGTGCCAGTAGTATAGGGACGGGTTTTGACGAGCAGTACTTC
D: NA
J: TRBJ2-7
V: TRBV19
size: NA

CDR3: CASSQEGRYQETQYF
DNA: TGCGCCAGCAGCCAAGAGGGGCGGTACCAAGAGACCCAGTACTTC
D: NA
J: TRBJ2-5
V: TRBV4-1
size: NA

CDR3: CASRTGELYGTDTQYF
DNA: TGTGCCAGCAGAACAGGGGAACTGTACGGCACAGATACGCAGTATTTT
D: TRBD1
J: TRBJ2-3
V: TRBV27
size: NA

CDR3: CASSVGFSAGDEQYF
DNA: TGTGCCAGCAGCGTAGGTTTTTCAGCAGGCGACGAGCAGTACTTC
D: NA
J: TRBJ2-7
V: TRBV9
size: NA

CDR3: CASSVGSLRDQKLFF
DNA: TGTGCCAGCAGCGTGGGGAGCCTTAGGGATCAAAAACTGTTTTTT
D: NA
J: TRBJ1-4
V: TRBV9
size: NA

CDR3: CASSPYYNSYEQYF
DNA: TGCGCCAGCAGCCCCTACTATAACAGCTACGAGCAGTACTTC
D: NA
J: TRBJ2-7
V: TRBV5-1
size: NA

CDR3: CASSYRTPSSGNTIYF
DNA: TGTGCCAGCAGTTACCGGACACCTAGCTCTGGAAACACCATATATTTT
D: NA
J: TRBJ1-3
V: TRBV6-5
size: NA